This T cell receptor beta chain was retrieved from a study of cytomegalovirus exposure and HLA in healthy donors. Study-level points and caveats: About 90% or about 30% of the time was how often most TCR beta V segments were productive, according to an earlier analysis. When analyzed later, a missense DCLRE1C variant was found to be linked to TCR beta V- and J-gene trimming. As immune exposure information, only CMV serostatus was available.

To note about this clone: What it binds is not known.

PCR involved 60 Vbeta and 13 Jbeta primers. Only in-frame clones appear in the TCRdb table, and some are missing; sequencing was by immunoSEQ multiplex PCR. The sample includes roughly 90,000 clones, approximately 85% of them seen just once. Nominally healthy donors were sampled, though unrecorded immune exposures were likely. The CDR3 covers 15 residues. The J segment lost 0 bases and the V segment lost 8 bases, leaving 6 bases of the junction unmatched. Germline V CDR1 and CDR2: LNHNV, YYDKDF (reference sequence). The TCR comes from a young man in good health and CMV-seropositive. The chain joins TRBV15 to TRBJ2-1, with 8 bases fitting TRBD2. The sample comprised PBMCs. The CDR3 loop is CATDSGTYSYNEQFF. The CDR3 DNA reads as TGTGCCACCGATAGCGGGACCTACTCCTACAATGAGCAGTTCTTC.